This T cell receptor beta chain was observed in a study of control samples from healthy donors and cancer patients. TCRdb's copy holds only in-frame clones and misses some; the assay was immunoSEQ multiplex PCR. The sample includes 75,000 to 100,000 clones, 86% of them seen just once. The TCR comes from a woman in her forties or fifties in good health. The sample was blood.

The CDR3 protein is CASSQEGGAAYEQYF. The CDR3 nucleotides read TGCGCCAGCAGCCAAGAAGGGGGGGCTGCCTACGAGCAGTACTTC. The chain carries TRBV4-3 and TRBJ2-7; maybe TRBD2 (7 bases). V was cut by 0 bases and J by 2 bases, with 11 bases left in between. Germline lookup yields CDR1 LGHNA and CDR2 YSLEER. The CDR3 sequence is 15 residues long.